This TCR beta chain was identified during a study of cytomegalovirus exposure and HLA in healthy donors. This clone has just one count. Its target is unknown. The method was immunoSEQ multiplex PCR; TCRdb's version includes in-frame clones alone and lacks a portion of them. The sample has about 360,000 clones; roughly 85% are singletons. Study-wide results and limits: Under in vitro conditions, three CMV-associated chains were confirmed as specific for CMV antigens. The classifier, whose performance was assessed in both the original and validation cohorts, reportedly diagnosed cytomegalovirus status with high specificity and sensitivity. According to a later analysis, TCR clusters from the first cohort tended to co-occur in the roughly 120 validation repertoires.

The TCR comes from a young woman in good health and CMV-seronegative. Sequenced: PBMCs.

The chain's CDR3 is CASSPTGGGGEKLFF. The CDR3 coding sequence is TGTGCCAGCAGCCCGACTGGGGGGGGAGGAGAAAAACTGTTTTTT. The genes are TRBV9 and TRBJ1-4; D is possibly TRBD1 (5 bases). Germline lookup yields CDR1 SGDLS and CDR2 YYNGEE. This CDR3 is built from 15 residues. Trimming left V 4 bases short and J 8 bases short, with 18 bases between.